This entry lists 21 T cell receptor beta chains sequenced from one sample in a study of cytomegalovirus exposure and HLA in healthy donors. This PCR relied on a set of 60 Vbeta primers and 13 Jbeta primers. The repertoire was sequenced with immunoSEQ multiplex PCR; TCRdb's copy has only in-frame clones and lacks some. The sample records about 130,000 clones, about three quarters being singletons. Source material: PBMCs. These receptors were collected from a woman in her sixties in good health and CMV-seropositive.

The chain links TRBV6-1 to TRBJ1-2; D not certain. V lost 6 bases and J 4 bases, leaving 12 bases between the germline ends. The germline V gene encodes CDR1 MNHNS and CDR2 SASEGT. This CDR3 is built from 13 residues. The CDR3: CASSVTEFYGYTF. CDR3 bases: TGTGCCAGCAGCGTCACAGAGTTCTATGGCTACACCTTC.

This chain links TRBV11-1 with TRBJ1-1; a weak D match, TRBD1 (5 bases). The germline V and J ends were trimmed by 1 base and 7 bases, with 16 bases remaining between them. The CDR3 spans 15 residues. Germline V gives CDR1 SGHAT, CDR2 FQDESV (reference sequence). In DNA form, the CDR3 reads TGTGCCAGCAGCTTAGGCAGGGTGGTTAGGAATGAAGCTTTCTTT. Its protein product is CASSLGRVVRNEAFF.

Only one count was recorded for this clone. The V and J genes are TRBV6-1 and TRBJ2-1; 7 bases map to TRBD1. The CDR3 contains 14 residues. J lost 6 bases, V lost 3 bases, and 5 bases had no gene match. CDR1 MNHNS and CDR2 SASEGT come from the germline V gene. CDR3 bases: TGTGCCAGCAGTGACAGGGGGAACGGCAATGAGCAGTTCTTC. Protein: CASSDRGNGNEQFF.

The CDR3 DNA is TGTGCCAGCAGTGAAAGGGAAGGGGTATACGAGCAGTACTTC. Amino acids: CASSEREGVYEQYF. The chain couples TRBV6-1 to TRBJ2-7, with D possibly matching TRBD1 (5 bases). Germline V lookup: CDR1 MNHNS, CDR2 SASEGT. The CDR3 loop spans 14 amino acids. Trimming left V 2 bases short and J 4 bases short, with 12 bases between.

The gene calls are TRBV6-5 and TRBJ1-2, with D tentatively TRBD1 (5 bases). The CDR3 runs 13 residues. Germline V gene sequence: CDR1 MNHEY, CDR2 SVGAGI. V was trimmed by 5 bases and J by 4 bases, leaving 11 bases between them. CDR3 DNA sequence: TGTGCCAGCAGTCTCCGGGGGACCTATGGCTACACCTTC. This translates into CASSLRGTYGYTF.

V is TRBV6-5 and J is TRBJ1-5; D possibly corresponds to TRBD1 (6 bases). Trimming shortened V by 0 bases and J by 5 bases, and 11 bases separated the two germline ends. Germline values: CDR1 MNHEY, CDR2 SVGAGI. CDR3 length: 15 amino acids. CDR3 region: CASSYSTGRDQPQHF. CDR3 nucleotide sequence: TGTGCCAGCAGTTACTCGACAGGCAGGGATCAGCCCCAGCATTTT.

This chain joins TRBV18 and TRBJ2-7; no clear D. This CDR3 has 15 residues. Trimming cost V 0 bases and J 2 bases, with 11 bases left between them. Germline V gene lookup returns CDR1 KGHSH and CDR2 LQKENI. The CDR3 sequence is CASSPPSQATYEQYF. The DNA for the CDR3 is TGTGCCAGCTCACCACCCTCTCAGGCAACCTACGAGCAGTACTTC.

The chain employs TRBV7-9 and TRBJ1-5, with D hard to call. Germline values: CDR1 SEHNR, CDR2 FQNEAQ (reference sequence). The CDR3 contains 13 residues. V dropped 4 bases and J dropped 5 bases, with 9 bases sitting between them. The CDR3 DNA follows: TGTGCCAGCAGCTCCCCGGAGGATCAGCCCCAGCATTTT. Amino acid sequence: CASSSPEDQPQHF.

The J gene is TRBJ1-4, the V gene TRBV19, with TRBD1 as a possible D gene (6 bases). The CDR3 has 14 amino acids. The germline V and J ends were trimmed by 4 bases and 4 bases, with 10 bases remaining between them. The germline gives CDR1 LNHDA, CDR2 SQIVND (reference sequence). The DNA of the CDR3 is TGTGCCAGTAGTAGCGGGGGCGTTAATGAAAAACTGTTTTTT. It translates to CASSSGGVNEKLFF.

The chain employs TRBV9 and TRBJ2-6; a weak D match, TRBD1 (5 bases). The CDR3 has 14 amino acids. V shed 4 bases and J shed 4 bases, with 9 bases lying between them. CDR1 is SGDLS, CDR2 YYNGEE, per germline. Here the CDR3 DNA reads TGTGCCAGCAGCACCCCAGGGGGGGCCAACGTCCTGACTTTC. This codes for CASSTPGGANVLTF.

J is TRBJ2-1 and V is TRBV5-8; the match to TRBD2 covers 8 bases. The CDR3 loop spans 15 amino acids. V lost 7 bases, J lost 4 bases, and 10 bases stayed unmatched. Germline V gives CDR1 SGHTS, CDR2 YDEGEE. CDR3 sequence: CASGHYSGGYNEQFF. The DNA of the CDR3 is TGTGCCAGCGGGCACTACAGCGGGGGTTACAATGAGCAGTTCTTC.

This clone was seen a handful of times. The V gene is TRBV4-1, the J gene TRBJ1-3; D possibly corresponds to TRBD1 (5 bases). The V and J ends lost 1 base and 4 bases respectively, with 11 bases between them. CDR3 size: 15 residues. Per germline, CDR1 MGHRA and CDR2 YSYEKL. This CDR3 reads CASSQAGSVGNTIYF. In DNA, the CDR3 is TGCGCCAGCAGCCAAGCAGGGTCAGTAGGAAACACCATATATTTT.

This clone was seen just once. The CDR3 here is CASSLLREPDTQYF. For the CDR3, the DNA is TGTGCCAGCAGCCTCTTAAGGGAGCCAGATACGCAGTATTTT. The chain employs TRBV28 and TRBJ2-3; tentatively, D is TRBD2 (5 bases). V lost 6 bases and J 4 bases, leaving 14 bases between the germline ends. Looked up from germline, CDR1 is MDHEN and CDR2 is SYDVKM. The CDR3 consists of 14 residues.

This chain connects TRBV6-4 to TRBJ2-1, with 10 bases aligning to TRBD2. Germline V gene lookup returns CDR1 MRHNA and CDR2 SNTAGT. The CDR3 length is 20 residues. V shed 3 bases and J 3 bases; nucleotides not matched to a gene: 17. CDR3 nucleotides: TGTGCCAGCAGTGATCAGTTCTTCGAAAGACTAGCGGGTCACTACAATGAGCAGTTCTTC. It translates to CASSDQFFERLAGHYNEQFF.

The chain has TRBV6-6 and TRBJ1-2; 8 positions match TRBD1. This CDR3 region has 16 residues. Germline V gene lookup returns CDR1 MNHNY and CDR2 SVGAGI (reference sequence). V was pared by 2 bases and J by 6 bases, with 11 bases of the junction left unmatched. CDR3 residues: CASSYNSGQGGNGYTF. The CDR3 region has the DNA TGTGCCAGCAGTTACAATTCAGGACAGGGAGGGAATGGCTACACCTTC.

The chain recombines TRBV6-5 with TRBJ1-2, with D hard to call. The CDR3 runs to 15 residues. CDR1 and CDR2 (germline): MNHEY, SVGAGI. V lost 0 bases and J lost 2, with 10 bases in between. For the CDR3, the DNA is TGTGCCAGCAGTTACTCGGGCAGTTTGAACTATGGCTACACCTTC. Translation: CASSYSGSLNYGYTF.

This chain links TRBV7-3 with TRBJ2-7; TRBD1 might be the D (6 bases). The CDR3 is 15 residues long. V was cut by 2 bases and J by 3 bases, with 14 bases left in between. Germline CDR1 SGHTA, CDR2 FQGTGA. Here the CDR3 reads CASSLYPGDDYEQYF. The CDR3 nucleotides read TGTGCCAGCAGCTTATACCCAGGGGATGACTACGAGCAGTACTTC.

The chain recombines TRBV25-1 with TRBJ1-2; 7 bases line up with TRBD1. Germline trimming cut 4 bases from V and 3 bases from J; bases unmatched to any gene: 8. The germline V gene encodes CDR1 MGHDK and CDR2 SYGVNS. CDR3 size: 15 residues. As DNA, the CDR3 is TGTGCCAGCAGTGGACAAAACAGGGGCTACTATGGCTACACCTTC. Amino acid sequence: CASSGQNRGYYGYTF.

The chain links TRBV7-3 to TRBJ2-1; 8 bases are a match to TRBD2. Germline assignment: CDR1 SGHTA and CDR2 FQGTGA. This CDR3 has 16 residues. Trimming took 2 bases from V and 7 from J; bases not matched to a gene: 10. In DNA form, the CDR3 reads TGTGCCAGCAGCTTAGGTGGTAGCGGGGAGAATAATGAGCAGTTCTTC. It encodes CASSLGGSGENNEQFF. Looking up the rest from reference TRBV7-3 and TRBJ2-1 gives the full variable domain: GAGVSQTPSNKVTEKGKYVELRCDPISGHTALYWYRQSLGQGPEFLIYFQGTGAADDSGLPNDRFFAVRPEGSVSTLKIQRTERGDSAVYLCASSLGGSGENNEQFFGPGTRLTVL.

As for this clone: An end of the junction does not agree with germline; a read error may underlie this. The rearrangement uses TRBV11-2 and TRBJ1-1, with TRBD1 as a possible D gene (6 bases). The germline V gene has CDR1 SGHAT and CDR2 FQNNGV. This CDR3 has 16 amino acids. CDR3 bases: TGTGCCAGCAGATTAGGGGGGGGTTTCATGAACACTGAAGCTTTCTTT. It encodes CASRLGGGFMNTEAFF.

The chain recombines TRBV9 with TRBJ2-3; D perhaps matches TRBD2 (6 bases). The CDR3 runs to 12 residues. CDR1 is SGDLS and CDR2 is YYNGEE in the germline V gene. V shed 4 bases and J shed 5 bases, with 8 bases lying between them. The CDR3 DNA reads TGTGCCAGCAGCCTCGGGGGAGATACGCAGTATTTT. Protein sequence: CASSLGGDTQYF.